The next 30 T cell receptor beta chains were all read from a single sample in a study of T-cell memory formation after mild COVID-19. One entry per CDR3 protein results from TCRdb running MiXCR on the 5' RACE reads. The data contain 75,000 to 90,000 distinct CDR3 sequences, roughly 14% of them singletons. Material for sequencing was PBMCs or a T cell subset sorted from them (not recorded which). All receptors derive from an adult woman who had mild COVID-19 (a few samples of this study predate the infection). Cell type and time point are not known.

The genes are TRBV9 and TRBJ2-7; 9 bases line up with TRBD1. Trimming took 0 bases from V and 7 from J; bases not matched to a gene: 5. The CDR3 sequence is 14 residues long. Germline assignment: CDR1 SGDLS and CDR2 YYNGEE. The CDR3 loop is CASSVGTGGGEQYF. As DNA, the CDR3 is TGTGCCAGCAGCGTAGGTACAGGGGGCGGGGAGCAGTACTTC.

The V call is TRBV7-9, the J call TRBJ2-6; no definite D call. Trimming removed 1 base at V and 0 bases at J, with 4 bases between. Germline V lookup: CDR1 SEHNR, CDR2 FQNEAQ (reference sequence). This CDR3 is built from 15 residues. The CDR3 nucleotides read TGTGCCAGCAGCTTAGTCGTCTCTGGGGCCAACGTCCTGACTTTC. Translated: CASSLVVSGANVLTF.

The J gene is TRBJ2-1, the V gene TRBV9; a weak D match, TRBD2 (5 bases). CDR3 length: 15 amino acids. The ends were cut back, 2 bases at V and 2 bases at J, with 11 bases in the middle. CDR1 and CDR2 (germline): SGDLS, YYNGEE. The CDR3 sequence is CASSVSGIAYNEQFF. The CDR3 region has the DNA TGTGCCAGCAGCGTCAGCGGTATCGCCTACAATGAGCAGTTCTTC.

The V call is TRBV12-3 or TRBV12-4, the J call TRBJ2-5; D is unresolved. Trimming removed 6 bases from V and 5 bases from J, with 10 bases in between. The CDR3 loop spans 12 amino acids. The chain's CDR3 is CASSRPRETQYF. The CDR3 DNA is TGTGCCAGCAGCCGCCCCCGTGAGACCCAGTACTTC.

This clonotype has just a few counts. CDR3 sequence (DNA): TGTGCCAGCAGCGACGGACTAGCGGGGGGCTCCTACAATGAGCAGTTCTTC. Residues: CASSDGLAGGSYNEQFF. This chain joins TRBV9 and TRBJ2-1; 14 bases agree with TRBD2. CDR1 and CDR2 (germline): SGDLS, YYNGEE. The CDR3 runs to 17 residues. V gave up 3 bases and J gave up 0 bases; unmatched junction bases: 2.

The chain has TRBV6-5 and TRBJ2-3; D remains unclear. The germline V gene encodes CDR1 MNHEY and CDR2 SVGAGI. Trimming pared 0 bases from V and 1 base from J, leaving 11 bases between. The CDR3 sequence is 16 residues long. CDR3 amino acids: CASSYSIPWGTDTQYF. DNA of the CDR3: TGTGCCAGCAGTTACTCGATCCCTTGGGGCACAGATACGCAGTATTTT.

Here the CDR3 DNA reads TGTGCCAGCAGCGTAGTCGTAGGGACTACCTACAATGAGCAGTTCTTC. Translation gives CASSVVVGTTYNEQFF. The J gene is TRBJ2-1, the V gene TRBV9, with 7 bases fitting TRBD2. V shed 0 bases, J shed 2 bases, and the junction held 5 bases outside the gene matches. The CDR3 runs 16 residues. Germline CDR1 and CDR2: SGDLS and YYNGEE.

The chain has TRBV29-1 and TRBJ2-1; 15 bases map to TRBD2. Germline CDR1 reads SQVTM; CDR2 reads ANQGSEA. J lost 7 bases, V lost 4 bases, and 2 bases had no gene match. CDR3 length: 14 amino acids. The CDR3 nucleotides read TGCAGCGTTGTTGGGACTAGCGGGGGGAATGAGCAGTTCTTC. It translates to CSVVGTSGGNEQFF.

This clonotype was seen a handful of times. The chain recombines TRBV12-3 or TRBV12-4 with TRBJ2-3, with TRBD1 as a possible D gene (6 bases). This CDR3 region has 14 residues. Trimming removed 5 bases from V and 3 bases from J, with 12 bases in between. The CDR3, as DNA: TGTGCCAGCAGTACAGGGTCCAGGACAGATACGCAGTATTTT. Amino acid sequence: CASSTGSRTDTQYF.

The chain couples TRBV7-9 to TRBJ2-3; D is undetermined. Trimming left V 0 bases short and J 0 bases short, with 7 bases between. Germline CDR1 and CDR2: SEHNR and FQNEAQ (reference sequence). This CDR3 comprises 15 residues. The CDR3: CASSLAPGSTDTQYF. The CDR3 DNA reads TGTGCCAGCAGCTTAGCGCCCGGCAGCACAGATACGCAGTATTTT.

The chain is built from TRBV29-1 and TRBJ2-7, with 14 bases aligning to TRBD2. The germline V gene has CDR1 SQVTM and CDR2 ANQGSEA. This CDR3 contains 15 residues. V shed 4 bases, J shed 6 bases, and the junction held 8 bases outside the gene matches. The CDR3 loop is CSVVEDGLAGGEQYF. The CDR3 DNA reads TGCAGCGTTGTAGAGGACGGACTAGCGGGAGGCGAGCAGTACTTC.

The rearrangement links TRBV24-1 to TRBJ2-7; D is tentatively TRBD1 or TRBD2 (5 bases each). Germline CDR1 reads KGHDR; CDR2 reads SFDVKD. The CDR3 runs to 13 residues. Trimming removed 5 bases at V and 3 bases at J, with 10 bases between. This CDR3 reads CATSAGTGYEQYF. DNA for the CDR3: TGTGCCACCAGTGCAGGGACGGGCTACGAGCAGTACTTC.

CDR3 amino acids: CSAPGLADTQYF. The CDR3 region has the DNA TGCAGTGCCCCGGGACTAGCGGATACGCAGTATTTT. The V call is TRBV20-1, the J call TRBJ2-3; TRBD2 aligns across 10 bases. Germline CDR1 and CDR2: DFQATT and SNEGSKA (reference sequence). The CDR3 totals 12 residues. Unmatched junction bases numbered 3, after V lost 6 bases and J lost 6 bases.

This clonotype has only a few counts. V usage is TRBV7-8 and J usage is TRBJ2-7, with unresolved D. Trimming left V 1 base short and J 3 bases short, with 16 bases between. The CDR3 loop spans 16 amino acids. CDR1 is SGHVS, CDR2 FQNEAQ, per germline. The CDR3 sequence: CASSLGIVRVLYEQYF. The CDR3 DNA is TGTGCCAGCAGCTTAGGAATCGTTCGGGTTCTCTACGAGCAGTACTTC.

This clonotype came up a few times. The V and J genes are TRBV12-3 or TRBV12-4 and TRBJ2-7; TRBD2 matches at 7 bases. The CDR3 is 15 amino acids. With V trimmed by 6 bases and J by 4 bases, 12 bases remained unmatched. The CDR3, as DNA: TGTGCCAGCAGAGCCTCGCCTAGCGGACTTTACGAGCAGTACTTC. Its protein product is CASRASPSGLYEQYF.

In its sample, this clonotype was seen many times. The rearrangement links TRBV4-1 to TRBJ2-7; 7 bases agree with TRBD1. Germline assignment: CDR1 MGHRA and CDR2 YSYEKL. The CDR3 has 14 residues. Germline trimming cut 1 base from V and 3 bases from J; bases unmatched to any gene: 3. The CDR3: CASSQAGQLYEQYF. In nucleotides, the CDR3 is TGCGCCAGCAGCCAAGCGGGACAGCTCTACGAGCAGTACTTC.

This clonotype was seen a few times. The V and J genes are TRBV2 and TRBJ2-5; possibly TRBD2 for D (5 bases). V shed 5 bases and J shed 4 bases, with 14 bases lying between them. Germline values: CDR1 SNHLY, CDR2 FYNNEI. The CDR3 has 14 amino acids. The CDR3 DNA sequence: TGTGCCAGCAGTCGGCCCTCTCGGGGAGAGACCCAGTACTTC. It specifies CASSRPSRGETQYF.

Ten or more counts support this clonotype. The chain couples TRBV7-9 to TRBJ2-7; D is uncertain. There are 14 residues in the CDR3. Germline V gene data show CDR1 as SEHNR and CDR2 as FQNEAQ (reference sequence). The V end was cut by 5 bases, the J end by 3 bases, with 14 bases between. The CDR3 DNA reads TGTGCCAGCAGCCGAACGGGCCTCGACTACGAGCAGTACTTC. Translation: CASSRTGLDYEQYF.

This rearrangement joins TRBV19 to TRBJ2-1, with 7 bases that match TRBD1. Germline lookup yields CDR1 LNHDA and CDR2 SQIVND (reference sequence). J was trimmed by 8 bases and V by 11 bases; bases with no gene match: 12. The CDR3 runs 13 residues. In nucleotides, the CDR3 is TGTGCCGTTAGTCACAGGGGTAAGGATGAGCAGTTCTTC. It is translated as CAVSHRGKDEQFF.

This clonotype came up a few times. The chain combines TRBV7-9 with TRBJ2-1, with D uncertain. Germline V lookup: CDR1 SEHNR, CDR2 FQNEAQ (reference sequence). The CDR3 is 15 residues long. Between the trimmed V and J ends, which lost 5 bases and 3 bases, there was a span of 14 bases. This CDR3 is CASSLGSGSYNEQFF. CDR3 bases: TGTGCCAGCAGCCTGGGGTCAGGTAGCTACAATGAGCAGTTCTTC. Looking up the rest from reference TRBV7-9 and TRBJ2-1 gives the full variable domain: DTGVSQNPRHKITKRGQNVTFRCDPISEHNRLYWYRQTLGQGPEFLTYFQNEAQLEKSRLLSDRFSAERPKGSFSTLEIQRTEQGDSAMYLCASSLGSGSYNEQFFGPGTRLTVL.

The chain employs TRBV27 and TRBJ2-7, with D tentatively TRBD2 (5 bases). V lost 2 bases, J lost 5 bases, and 13 bases lay in between. The V gene's germline CDR1 is MNHEY and CDR2 SMNVEV (reference sequence). The CDR3 loop spans 14 amino acids. The CDR3 bases are TGTGCCAGCAGTTTACGAGGGTATCTGAACGAGCAGTACTTC. Translating it yields CASSLRGYLNEQYF.

The genes are TRBV4-3 and TRBJ2-1, with D perhaps TRBD2 (7 bases). This CDR3 contains 20 residues. Trimming took 4 bases from V and 4 from J, leaving 29 bases between them. Germline V gives CDR1 LGHNA, CDR2 YSLEER. As DNA, the CDR3 is TGCGCCAGCAGCCGTTGGGGGGGGGCTCCGTACAGGCTTGAGTACAATGAGCAGTTCTTC. Translated, it gives CASSRWGGAPYRLEYNEQFF.

The table lists this clonotype with a few counts. The CDR3 DNA is TGTGCCACCAGCCCAGAGAGGACAGGGGCGTTCGAGCAGTACTTC. The encoded protein is CATSPERTGAFEQYF. The rearrangement uses TRBV15 and TRBJ2-7, with TRBD1 identical over 9 bases. V shed 5 bases, J shed 6 bases, and the junction held 11 bases outside the gene matches. CDR3 length: 15 amino acids. Germline CDR1 is LNHNV and CDR2 is YYDKDF (reference sequence).

This clonotype has only a few counts. V usage is TRBV7-8 and J usage is TRBJ1-1, with D perhaps matching TRBD1 (5 bases). The CDR3 is 15 amino acids. CDR1 and CDR2 from the germline V gene are SGHVS and FQNEAQ. The V end was cut by 1 base, the J end by 5 bases, with 14 bases between. CDR3 sequence: CASSLEFLGGTEAFF. The CDR3 DNA sequence: TGTGCCAGCAGCTTAGAGTTCTTGGGGGGGACTGAAGCTTTCTTT.

In the case of this clonotype: One end of the junction is discordant with germline, which a read error may explain. The chain employs TRBV4-3 and TRBJ1-1, with 7 bases fitting TRBD1. This CDR3 has 14 residues. Germline V gives CDR1 LGHNA, CDR2 YSLEER. In DNA form, the CDR3 reads TGCGCCGGCAGCCAACAGGGGTGGGGGACTGAAGCTTTCTTT. This codes for CAGSQQGWGTEAFF.

This clonotype appeared a few times. The chain couples TRBV4-3 to TRBJ2-7; 8 bases fit TRBD1. The CDR3 extends over 14 amino acids. The J segment lost 2 bases and the V segment lost 6 bases, leaving 6 bases of the junction unmatched. The germline CDR1 and CDR2 sequences are LGHNA and YSLEER. Here the CDR3 DNA reads TGCGCCAGCAGTAGGGACAGGACAACCTACGAGCAGTACTTC. As protein: CASSRDRTTYEQYF.

The V call is TRBV5-5, the J call TRBJ1-1; a possible D gene is TRBD1 (5 bases). V was pared by 4 bases and J by 4 bases, with 11 bases between. Per germline, CDR1 SGHKS and CDR2 YYEKEE (reference sequence). This CDR3 has 13 amino acids. The CDR3 DNA sequence: TGTGCCAGCAGCCCGGTGGGGGTCACTGAAGCTTTCTTT. Protein: CASSPVGVTEAFF.

This clonotype has more than one count but fewer than ten. CDR3: CASSKDLAGGLREQFF. CDR3 bases: TGTGCCAGCAGCAAAGATCTAGCGGGGGGGCTACGGGAGCAGTTCTTC. The chain is built from TRBV21-1 and TRBJ2-1; the table's D gene call, TRBD2, was not cross checked with the DNA. TRBV21-1 is a pseudogene segment. CDR3 length: 16 amino acids.

This clonotype was counted many times. The chain's CDR3 is CASSLVLGTGNYEQYF. Here the CDR3 DNA reads TGTGCCAGCAGCTTAGTGCTCGGGACAGGGAACTACGAGCAGTACTTC. The chain uses TRBV7-9 and TRBJ2-7, with 9 bases identical to TRBD1. Germline V gives CDR1 SEHNR, CDR2 FQNEAQ (reference sequence). J lost 3 bases, V lost 1 base, and 7 bases had no gene match. This CDR3 has 16 residues.

This clonotype has only a few counts. The chain carries TRBV19 and TRBJ2-1; D might be TRBD1 (6 bases). The CDR3 is 13 residues long. V lost 7 bases to trimming and J lost 6 bases, with 13 bases between them. CDR1 and CDR2 from the germline V gene are LNHDA and SQIVND (reference sequence). The CDR3 sequence: CASTPRGFNEQFF. In nucleotides, the CDR3 is TGTGCCAGTACCCCCAGGGGATTCAATGAGCAGTTCTTC.